Sequencing of this T cell receptor beta chain was carried out in a study of cytomegalovirus exposure and HLA in healthy donors (dated by TCRdb to 2015 to 2018). Context from the whole study: In an earlier analysis of 587 of the donors, approximately 260 Gb of sequence data and 100 million or so unique TCR beta sequences from about 179 million T cells were reported. An early release that covered about 600 HLA-typed donors contained about 300 gigabases of sequencing data and around 80 million unique TCR sequences. The genetic ancestry cluster associated with self-reported Caucasian donors included over 80% of the roughly 400 genotyped donors. The study was designed to test whether signatures of past pathogen exposure could be identified by cataloging public T cell receptors. Using immunosequencing, the study profiled T cell repertoires from roughly 650 subjects and related those repertoires to cytomegalovirus serostatus. Besides the first cohort of 666 subjects, a separate validation cohort made up of over a hundred different subjects was used. High-throughput TCR immunosequencing, statistical association of individual TCRs with disease status, and machine learning were combined to predict cytomegalovirus infection status. In a later analysis, previously published TCR beta repertoires from several hundred donors were re-analyzed and high-resolution HLA genotyping was added so that TCR occurrence patterns could be studied. The later analysis used no new phenotypic data to find candidate immune exposures, relying instead on TCR beta sequences and their occurrence across donors. An earlier analysis of roughly 580 of the donors used high-throughput TCR beta sequencing to judge whether each TCR beta V gene segment behaved as functional or pseudogenic. Donor age, sex, ethnicity and CMV serostatus were compiled together with the repertoire data. In a later genetic analysis, genome-wide SNP genotypes for about 55% of the roughly 670 donors were used, and that subset was treated as a discovery cohort. Every discovery cohort repertoire had been produced on one sequencing platform. Both class I and class II loci were covered by HLA typing, at four-digit resolution. The number of donors typed differed by locus, with about 629-640 for A, B, C, DRB1 and DQB1, around 560 for DQA1, approximately 570 for DPA1, and some 450 for DPB1. About 5 DR-DQ haplotypes were handled as single units for association and clustering, since linkage in the cohort was strong. On average, around 240,000 unique TCR beta nucleotide sequences were sequenced per donor among several hundred genotyped donors of the cohort, with 15% to 20% of those sequences being non-productive.

Preparation of the library involved the immunoSEQ multiplex PCR assay. The multiplex PCR relied on a mix of 60 forward primers for TCR Vbeta segments and 13 reverse primers for TCR Jbeta segments. The CDR3 region of rearranged TCR beta genes was amplified from genomic DNA with a multiplex PCR assay. Amplified TCR beta libraries were sequenced as 87-base-pair reads on the Illumina HiSeq System. On the authors' methods: A later analysis counted about 80 million unique TCR beta chains across the 550 to 750 repertoires, and some 11 million of these chains were shared by at least two donors. Raw reads were error-corrected and collapsed into unique sequences with a nearest-neighbor algorithm that merged closely related sequences to remove PCR and sequencing errors. To assign V, D and J gene segments, CDR3 sequences were aligned to IMGT reference sequences. For a sequence to be retained, at least a six-nucleotide match to both a V gene segment and a J gene segment was required. Rearrangements were called productive when the CDR3 lacked stop codons and stayed in frame with V and J; all others were non-productive. Following IMGT convention, CDR3 was defined as the stretch from the second conserved V-encoded cysteine up to the conserved J-encoded phenylalanine. The earlier analysis of fewer than 750 of the donors excluded sequences that lacked an unambiguous match to a single V gene segment. In an earlier analysis of a few hundred of the donors, a V segment was called functional when productive rearrangements were above 56.7%, and segregating when the standard deviation between donors exceeded 5%. A statistical classification framework was built for diagnosing cytomegalovirus status from the catalog of TCR beta chain sequences. A later analysis assigned V and J genes by comparing TCR nucleotide sequences with IMGT/GENE-DB human TR gene sequences. Using the TCRdist pipeline, a later analysis assigned CDR3 sequences along with most-parsimonious VDJ recombination scenarios. In a later analysis, every TCR beta chain was defined by the combination of its CDR3 amino acid sequence and its V-gene family, and reads without a unique V-gene family were dropped. To address suspected cross-contamination and a sequencing artifact, a later analysis removed a few hundred highly shared, low-generation-probability nucleotide sequences. A later analysis calculated a clonal expansion index for each public chain from normalized within-repertoire ranks of inferred template counts. Generation probabilities in a later analysis came from a VDJ recombination model fitted to out-of-frame rearrangements, and those results were checked against IGoR. A later analysis scored TCR-TCR, TCR-HLA and TCR-CMV co-occurrence with hypergeometric tests, applying a repertoire-size bias correction to TCR pairs. A later analysis estimated false discovery rates by permuting HLA or CMV assignments 20 times. A later analysis grouped co-occurring TCRs with DBSCAN, adding TCRdist sequence similarity when clustering within HLA-allele-positive subsets. Co-occurrence clustering excluded repertoires with fewer than 30,000 or more than 120,000 public chains, plus five with anomalous nucleotide sharing. TCRdb re-hosts the immuneACCESS table, in-frame sequences only. Its copies lack some clones; in the studies checked, an unresolved V gene accounts for under half of them, and the cause for the rest is not known. That table furnishes V, J and clone size, whereas the DNA furnished D and trimming. The table for this sample lists 100,000 to 150,000 clones; roughly 74% of them were counted only once. The ten largest account for roughly 7% of the sample.

Germline trimming amounts to 3 bases on V and 12 bases on J, with 12 as the count of junction bases outside the gene matches. For CDR1 and CDR2, the germline V gene (reference sequence) lists SEHNR and FQNEAQ. Reading from cysteine to phenylalanine, the CDR3 counts 15 amino acids. Only the CDR3 DNA stays, 45 bases, in frame from base 1. Concerning this clone: No cognate antigen has been identified for it. Base qualities are not recorded, but no much larger clone differs from it by a single base.

Beyond this particular receptor, the publication reports: In a later genetic analysis, fewer N-insertions in productive TCRs were reported among donors in an Asian-associated ancestry cluster than the roughly 710-donor mean. The classifier was reported to diagnose cytomegalovirus status with high specificity and sensitivity in both the original cohort and the validation cohort. In this cohort, only TCR beta chains were sequenced, and detectable features were limited by the absence of alpha or paired-chain data. According to a later analysis, most CMV-associated TCR beta chains appeared to be HLA-restricted, and the HLA associations seemed to be driven largely by CMV exposure. A few of the identified cytomegalovirus-associated TCR beta chains were confirmed in vitro to be specific for cytomegalovirus antigens. According to the authors, the approach could potentially be generalized to other disease states and immunological phenotypes. Because HLA typing was unavailable for some donors at each locus, only the typed subset was used in association tests. A group of highly shared sequence variants was considered likely to be a technical artifact of the sequencing pipeline. Linkage disequilibrium might explain the correlated functional status among segregating V segments, but an unknown experimental factor could not be ruled out. A further reported finding was that TCR beta sequences accurately predicted the HLA-A and HLA-B alleles for most subjects in the first cohort. Sequencing depth was assumed to be roughly uniform across donors in the presence/absence analyses, though that assumption may not hold. Some IMGT-functional V segments, including TRBV6-2 and TRBV6-3, could not be told apart with the 87-base-pair reads, so those segments were excluded. The earlier analysis of 587 of the donors excluded roughly 17 rarely observed V segments, including chromosome 9 orphons, because counts were too low. In an earlier analysis of about 600 of the donors, most TCR beta V segments appeared in productive rearrangements about 87% or about 30% of the time, broadly matching IMGT annotations. While some public TCRs were present in many individuals, most TCR sequences turned up only very rarely across donors. A later analysis associated approximately 17,000 TCR beta sequences with specific HLA alleles at a false discovery rate of 0.05. The study listed 150 to 200 TCR beta chains as associated with cytomegalovirus. In a later analysis, TCR association rates were found to vary across HLA loci, with the most associated TCRs seen for DRB1 alleles and the fewest for HLA-C alleles. A later genetic analysis associated a missense DCLRE1C variant with V-gene and J-gene trimming of TCR beta chains, and an independent cohort replicated the association. Immune exposure information for the cohort was limited to CMV serostatus. In a later analysis, several top co-occurrence clusters were reported to appear linked to parvovirus B19, influenza, CMV and Epstein-Barr virus. Compared with equally common non-associated chains, HLA-associated TCR beta chains in a later analysis were more clonally expanded and had lower generation probabilities. Strong co-occurrence of HLA alleles, especially DR and DQ, made assigning TCR associations to individual alleles difficult.

In total, approximately 700 healthy bone marrow donors made up the cohort. At the time of sampling, every cohort member was nominally healthy, though immune exposures that went unrecorded were likely present. The donor tested CMV seronegative and was one of the 352 seronegative cohort members. A peripheral blood sample was collected from each donor, and TCR beta sequencing was performed on peripheral blood mononuclear cells. The Qiagen DNeasy Blood Extraction Kit was used to extract genomic DNA from the blood cell samples. The TCR originated in a male donor in good health and CMV-seronegative. The V gene is TRBV7-9 and the J gene is TRBJ2-1, with 9 bases in between that match TRBD2. The sequenced sample was PBMCs. The DNA sequence is given as TGTGCCAGCAGCTTGCCGGGACTAGCACACTATGGGCAGTTCTTC. Protein translation: CASSLPGLAHYGQFF.